A selection of T cell receptor beta chains follows, all from one sample in a study of beta chain features in type 1 diabetes. Repertoires were generated with immunoSEQ multiplex PCR, while TCRdb's copy carries only in-frame clones and drops some. This table has 150,000 to 180,000 clones, under 13% appearing once. Sample: central memory CD4+ T cells from blood. These TCRs come from a man younger than 45 with type 1 diabetes. Both conserved end residues are part of each CDR3. D genes are given only for firm matches. Some rows mark clone size as missing; the rest say once, few, many or name a class of expanded clone.

>TRBV30|TRBJ1-4|.|.
TGTGCCTGGAGTGTACGGGGGTATAATGAAAAACTGTTTTTT
CAWSVRGYNEKLFF
>TRBV28|TRBJ1-1|.|few
TGTGCCAGCAATCTGGTACAGGAGAACACTGAAGCTTTCTTT
CASNLVQENTEAFF
>TRBV5-1|TRBJ2-2|.|.
TGCGCCAGCAGCTTGTCTCCCCCCGGGGAGCTGTTTTTT
CASSLSPPGELFF
>TRBV13|TRBJ2-3|.|few
TGTGCCAGCAGCCGAGCCCTTTCCACAGATACGCAGTATTTT
CASSRALSTDTQYF
>TRBV5-8|TRBJ2-3|.|few
TGTGCCAGCAGCCCGGGCGGGGCCATGCCAGATACGCAGTATTTT
CASSPGGAMPDTQYF
>TRBV10-3|TRBJ2-7|.|few
TGTGCCATCAGTGAGTCGCAGGGAAGCTACGAGCAGTACTTC
CAISESQGSYEQYF
>TRBV5-1|TRBJ2-2|TRBD2|.
TGCGCCAGCAGCACAACTAGCGCCGGGGAGCTGTTTTTT
CASSTTSAGELFF
>TRBV7-9|TRBJ1-1|TRBD1|few
TGTGCCAGCAGCCCCGGGACAGGGGGGGACACTGAAGCTTTCTTT
CASSPGTGGDTEAFF
>TRBV7-9|TRBJ1-1|.|.
TGTGCCGCCGCTGTAGGGGTGAACACTGAAGCTTTCTTT
CAAAVGVNTEAFF
>TRBV29-1|TRBJ2-4|TRBD1|few
TGCAGCGCTACCGGGACAGGGGGCGATAAAAACATTCAGTACTTC
CSATGTGGDKNIQYF
>TRBV28|TRBJ2-5|TRBD1|few
TGTGCCAGCAGCTCCGGACAGGTCAAAGAGACCCAGTACTTC
CASSSGQVKETQYF
>TRBV28|TRBJ1-5|.|.
TGTGCCAGCCTTATACTTGGTCAGCCCCAGCATTTT
CASLILGQPQHF
>TRBV7-9|TRBJ2-1|TRBD1|many
TGTGCCAGCAGTCGCAGGACAGGGGGTATGAATGAGCAGTTCTTC
CASSRRTGGMNEQFF
>TRBV28|TRBJ1-5|.|.
TGTGCCAGCAGTTTGAGGGTTCGGGACAATGCATATCAGCCCCAGCATTTT
CASSLRVRDNAYQPQHF
>TRBV2|TRBJ2-1|.|few
TGTGCCAGCAGTTTGGAATCGAGGGGGAATGAGCAGTTCTTC
CASSLESRGNEQFF
>TRBV11-2|TRBJ1-1|TRBD1|.
TGTGCCAGCAGCTCTATCCGGGACAGGGGACATGAAGCTTTCTTT
CASSSIRDRGHEAFF
>TRBV4-3|TRBJ1-1|.|few
TGCGCCAGCAGCCAAGAGACCCCCCCCGGGTCTGCTTTCTTT
CASSQETPPGSAFF
>TRBV10-3|TRBJ2-1|TRBD1|few
TGTGCCACCTACCCGGGACAGGGCAAGAACAATGAGCAGTTCTTC
CATYPGQGKNNEQFF
>TRBV7-6|TRBJ2-7|TRBD2|.
TGTGCCAGCAGCTTCGGGCTAGCGGGAGTCGGCGAGCAGTACTTC
CASSFGLAGVGEQYF
>TRBV5-1|TRBJ1-1|.|few
TGCGCCAGCAGCCCCCCCGCCGGAGCCACTGATGCTTTCTTT
CASSPPAGATDAFF
>TRBV28|TRBJ2-1|TRBD2|.
TGTGCCAGCAGACTTAGCGGGAATTACAATGAGCAGTTCTTC
CASRLSGNYNEQFF
>TRBV7-9|TRBJ1-1|.|.
TGTGCCAGTTACCGGCCGGAGGGTTTAGACACTGAAGCTTTCTTT
CASYRPEGLDTEAFF
>TRBV30|TRBJ1-4|.|.
TGTGCCTGGAGTGGCCGGTCCTCGACTAATGAAAAACTGTTTTTT
CAWSGRSSTNEKLFF
>TRBV29-1|TRBJ2-6|.|.
TGCAGCGTTGCGGGGGTATACTCTGGGGCCAACGTCCTGACTTTC
CSVAGVYSGANVLTF
>TRBV15|TRBJ1-1|.|.
TGTGCCACCAGCAGAGACCTTACTGCTTTCTTT
CATSRDLTAFF
>TRBV9|TRBJ2-5|.|few
TGTGCCAGCAGCGCGGGTGGGGAGACCCAGTACTTC
CASSAGGETQYF
>TRBV6-1|TRBJ1-1|.|.
TGTGCCAGCAGTGAACAGAACACTGAAGCTTTCTTT
CASSEQNTEAFF
>TRBV29-1|TRBJ2-1|.|.
TGCAGCGTTGCGGGGGGCGCTTACAATGAGCAGTTCTTC
CSVAGGAYNEQFF
>TRBV4-1|TRBJ2-7|TRBD1|.
TGCGCCAGCAGCCAAACTAACGGACAGGCCTACGAGCAGTACTTC
CASSQTNGQAYEQYF
>TRBV18|TRBJ1-2|.|.
TGTGCCAGCTCAGCAGGCAGTGGCTACACCTTC
CASSAGSGYTF
>TRBV13|TRBJ2-2|TRBD2|few
TGTGCCAGCAGCTTAGAACTAGCGGTGAACACCGGGGAGCTGTTTTTT
CASSLELAVNTGELFF
>TRBV9|TRBJ2-1|.|.
TGTGCCAGAGCTGTAATGGGGAGGACCTACAATGAGCAGTTCTTC
CARAVMGRTYNEQFF